The 9 T cell receptor beta chains below were found in one sample sequenced in a study of T-cell reconstitution after alpha-beta-depleted transplantation in children. Unique molecular identifiers were incorporated when the TCRbeta library was constructed. MiXCR, applied by TCRdb to the PCR reads, yields one record per CDR3 protein. The table includes fewer than 1 million distinct CDR3 sequences, about 16% detected once. Sequenced material: PBMCs, mostly from graft donor cells, taken 360 days after TCRalphabeta/CD19-depleted stem cell transplant. Receptor source: a male patient between 10 and 17 years old who had a stem cell transplant for acute lymphoblastic leukemia, so the T cells may come from the graft donor.

In this sample, this clonotype turned up many times. The chain combines TRBV12-3 or TRBV12-4 with TRBJ2-5; D might be TRBD1 or TRBD2, each matching 5 bases. V was clipped by 4 bases and J by 2 bases, with 14 bases between them. CDR3 length: 15 amino acids. CDR3 sequence (DNA): TGTGCCAGCAGTTCCTCACTCGGGGCACAAGAGACCCAGTACTTC. The encoded protein is CASSSSLGAQETQYF.

On this clonotype: A junction boundary mismatches the germline segment, possibly from a read error. This chain uses TRBV20-1 with TRBJ2-7; possible D gene TRBD2, 7 bases. The CDR3 covers 15 residues. Germline CDR1 is DFQATT and CDR2 is SNEGSKA (reference sequence). CDR3 amino acids: CSARGGGGPSYEQYF. As DNA, the CDR3 is TGCAGTGCCAGAGGGGGGGGAGGGCCCTCCTACGAGCAGTACTTC.

This clonotype was recorded a few times. The J gene is TRBJ2-3, the V gene TRBV20-1; D possibly corresponds to TRBD1 (5 bases). The V and J ends lost 7 bases and 8 bases respectively, with 16 bases between them. This CDR3 contains 12 residues. Per the germline V gene, CDR1 is DFQATT and CDR2 is SNEGSKA (reference sequence). CDR3 bases: TGCAGTGGGGGCAGGTCCAGACGTACGCAGTATTTT. Residues: CSGGRSRRTQYF.

Comment on this clonotype: A single base separates this from a much larger clone, so it may be a read error. The chain has TRBV7-3 and TRBJ2-7, with TRBD2 identical over 12 bases. Germline CDR1 reads SGHTA; CDR2 reads FQGTGA. V lost 5 bases and J lost 0; bases outside the gene matches: 2. This CDR3 comprises 15 residues. Here the CDR3 DNA reads TGTGCCAGCAGCCGGACTAGCGGGGACTCCTACGAGCAGTACTTC. It yields the protein CASSRTSGDSYEQYF.

This clonotype has ten or more counts. The chain recombines TRBV24-1 with TRBJ2-1; 9 bases are a match to TRBD1. This CDR3 contains 16 residues. Germline lookup yields CDR1 KGHDR and CDR2 SFDVKD. The V and J ends lost 7 bases and 8 bases, in that order; junction bases with no gene match: 14. CDR3 sequence reads: CATSDRGRRLTDEQFF. DNA for the CDR3: TGTGCCACCAGCGACAGGGGGAGAAGGTTGACGGATGAGCAGTTCTTC.

This rearrangement joins TRBV5-1 to TRBJ1-1; 7 bases agree with TRBD1. In germline, CDR1 is SGHRS, CDR2 YFSETQ. This CDR3 contains 16 residues. V shed 5 bases and J 5 bases; nucleotides not matched to a gene: 15. Here the CDR3 DNA reads TGCGCCAGCAGGGTGGGAGGGGGCCAAGGGCGGACTGAAGCTTTCTTT. Translated: CASRVGGGQGRTEAFF.

The genes are TRBV4-1 and TRBJ2-1, with 14 bases that match TRBD2. The germline gives CDR1 MGHRA, CDR2 YSYEKL. The CDR3 has 19 residues. The ends lost 0 bases at V and 9 bases at J; junction bases unmatched: 13. In DNA, the CDR3 is TGCGCCAGCAGCCAAGACGGTCCCGGGACTAGCGGGAGAAGGTCTGAGCAGTTCTTC. Protein sequence: CASSQDGPGTSGRRSEQFF.

This clonotype was seen more than once but under ten times. This rearrangement joins TRBV11-2 to TRBJ2-7; 8 bases match TRBD1. V gave up 3 bases and J gave up 7 bases; unmatched junction bases: 8. CDR3 length: 14 residues. Germline lookup yields CDR1 SGHAT and CDR2 FQNNGV. The CDR3 DNA sequence: TGTGCCAGCAGCTTTCGGGCAGGGGGCGGTGAGCAGTACTTC. It encodes CASSFRAGGGEQYF.

This sequence joins TRBV11-2 and TRBJ2-7; 7 bases agree with TRBD2. V lost 5 bases to trimming and J lost 0 bases; unmatched junction nucleotides: 10. CDR1 SGHAT and CDR2 FQNNGV come from the germline V gene. This CDR3 region has 16 residues. The CDR3 here is CASSLYWGGSSYEQYF. The CDR3 DNA follows: TGTGCCAGCAGCCTATATTGGGGGGGGAGCTCCTACGAGCAGTACTTC.